The TCR beta chain described here comes from a study of PD-1 blockade in classical Hodgkin lymphoma. Study observations and caveats: Baseline diversity was lower in partial responders and progressors than complete responders. Relapsed/refractory patients reportedly had lower baseline diversity than newly diagnosed patients. What drove the repertoire differences, possibly disease activity or prior therapy, has not been defined.

Time point reported: cycle 4 day 1 (C4D1), after 6 weeks of nivolumab. With no exception, relapse followed autologous stem cell transplantation in all patients, and brentuximab vedotin exposure varied. Under best response, outcomes were complete response, partial response or progressive disease. Regarding this clone: Antigen specificity is unknown.

CDR3 length equals 15 residues. V dropped 5 bases and J dropped 2 bases, with 14 bases sitting between them. The V gene's germline CDR1 is SGHTA and CDR2 FQGTGA. The data were produced by immunoSEQ multiplex PCR, yet TCRdb's version contains in-frame clones alone and is incomplete. The sample holds around 90,000 clones, around four fifths seen once. This chain uses TRBV7-3 with TRBJ2-3; D may be TRBD2 (6 bases). This sequence was found in a human donor with classical Hodgkin lymphoma. Sample: peripheral blood mononuclear cells (PBMCs), taken before the fourth cycle of nivolumab. The CDR3 nucleotides are TGTGCCAGCAGCCGCACGGGAGCAGACACAGATACGCAGTATTTT. Amino acid sequence: CASSRTGADTDTQYF.